The clone carrying this T cell receptor (beta chain) was counted only a few times. Its antigen is still unknown. This CDR3 spans 14 amino acids. Between the trimmed V and J ends, which lost 0 bases and 10 bases, there was a span of 12 bases. Germline V gene data show CDR1 as SGHTA and CDR2 as FQGNSA. The entry originates in a study of CD8 T cells in ankylosing spondylitis. Quantitative 5'-RACE with molecular barcodes was used to make the TCR beta libraries. TCRdb redid the calling of the 5' RACE reads with MiXCR, one entry per CDR3 protein. The table has approximately 35,000 distinct CDR3 sequences, more than 13% seen once. Study outcomes and limitations: A motif in TCR beta, a set of roughly 8 highly homologous variants, appeared characteristic of ankylosing spondylitis blood. It was reported that disease-linked clones were significantly enriched in matched ankylosing spondylitis synovial fluid. Some motif variants had been reported before (in reactive arthritis synovial fluid and blood).

This clonotype was sampled from a male donor with ankylosing spondylitis or in good health (not recorded which). Sequences were obtained from blood. The V call is TRBV7-2, the J call TRBJ2-2; the D gene is possibly TRBD2 (5 bases). CDR3 sequence (DNA): TGTGCCAGCAGCTTAGCGCGGGTTGCGGAGGAGCTGTTTTTT. Amino acid sequence: CASSLARVAEELFF.